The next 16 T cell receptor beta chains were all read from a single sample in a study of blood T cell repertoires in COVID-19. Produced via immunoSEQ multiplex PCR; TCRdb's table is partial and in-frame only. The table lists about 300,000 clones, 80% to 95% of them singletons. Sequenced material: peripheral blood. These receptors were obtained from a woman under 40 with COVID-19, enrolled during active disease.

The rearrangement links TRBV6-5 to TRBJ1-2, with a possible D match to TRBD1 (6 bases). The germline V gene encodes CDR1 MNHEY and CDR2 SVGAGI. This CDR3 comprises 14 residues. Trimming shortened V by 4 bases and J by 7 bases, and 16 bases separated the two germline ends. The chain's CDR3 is CASSSAGGAGGYTF. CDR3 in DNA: TGTGCCAGCAGTTCCGCCGGGGGGGCGGGTGGCTACACCTTC.

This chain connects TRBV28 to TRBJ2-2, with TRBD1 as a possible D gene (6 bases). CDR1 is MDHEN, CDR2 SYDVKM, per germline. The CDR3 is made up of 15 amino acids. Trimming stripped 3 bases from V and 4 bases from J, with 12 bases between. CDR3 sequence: CASSFGQGSTGELFF. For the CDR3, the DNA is TGTGCCAGCAGTTTCGGTCAGGGGAGCACCGGGGAGCTGTTTTTT.

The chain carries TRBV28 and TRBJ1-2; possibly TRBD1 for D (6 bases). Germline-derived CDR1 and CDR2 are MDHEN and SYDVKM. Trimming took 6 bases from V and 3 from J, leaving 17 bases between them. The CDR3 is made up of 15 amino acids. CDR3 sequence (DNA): TGTGCCAGCAGCATCATGGGACAACCCGACTATGGCTACACCTTC. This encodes CASSIMGQPDYGYTF.

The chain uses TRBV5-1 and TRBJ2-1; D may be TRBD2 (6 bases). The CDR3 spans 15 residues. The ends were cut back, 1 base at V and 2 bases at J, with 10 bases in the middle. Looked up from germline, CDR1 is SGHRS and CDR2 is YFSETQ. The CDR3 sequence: CASSLRGGTYNEQFF. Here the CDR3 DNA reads TGCGCCAGCAGCTTGAGAGGAGGGACCTACAATGAGCAGTTCTTC.

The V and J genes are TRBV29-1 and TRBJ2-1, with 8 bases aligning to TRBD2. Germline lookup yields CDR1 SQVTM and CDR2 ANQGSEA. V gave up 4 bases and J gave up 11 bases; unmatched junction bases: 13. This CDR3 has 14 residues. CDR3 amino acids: CSVAGGTNDLKQFF. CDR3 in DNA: TGCAGCGTTGCGGGAGGGACCAACGACTTGAAGCAGTTCTTC.

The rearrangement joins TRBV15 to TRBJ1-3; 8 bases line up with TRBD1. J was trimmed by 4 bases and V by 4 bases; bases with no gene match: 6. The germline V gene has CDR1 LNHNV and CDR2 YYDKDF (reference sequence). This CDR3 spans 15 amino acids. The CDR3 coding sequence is TGTGCCACCAGCAAAAGGACAGGGACGGGAAACACCATATATTTT. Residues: CATSKRTGTGNTIYF.

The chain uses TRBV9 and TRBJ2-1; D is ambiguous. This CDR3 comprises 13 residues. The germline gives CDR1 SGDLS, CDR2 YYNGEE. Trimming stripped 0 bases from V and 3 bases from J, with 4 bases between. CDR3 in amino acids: CASSVDGYNEQFF. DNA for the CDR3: TGTGCCAGCAGCGTAGACGGCTACAATGAGCAGTTCTTC.

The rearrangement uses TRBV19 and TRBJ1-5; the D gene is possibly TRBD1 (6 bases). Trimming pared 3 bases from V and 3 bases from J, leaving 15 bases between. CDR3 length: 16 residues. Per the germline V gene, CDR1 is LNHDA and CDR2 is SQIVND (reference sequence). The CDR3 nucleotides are TGTGCCAGTAGTATTTCTTACAGGGACCTCAATCAGCCCCAGCATTTT. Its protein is CASSISYRDLNQPQHF.

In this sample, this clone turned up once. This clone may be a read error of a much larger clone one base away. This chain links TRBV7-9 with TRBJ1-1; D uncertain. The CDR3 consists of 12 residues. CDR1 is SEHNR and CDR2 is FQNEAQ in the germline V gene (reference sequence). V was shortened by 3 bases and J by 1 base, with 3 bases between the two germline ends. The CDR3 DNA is TGTGCCAGCAGCTTCCGGAACACTGAAGCTTTCTTT. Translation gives CASSFRNTEAFF.

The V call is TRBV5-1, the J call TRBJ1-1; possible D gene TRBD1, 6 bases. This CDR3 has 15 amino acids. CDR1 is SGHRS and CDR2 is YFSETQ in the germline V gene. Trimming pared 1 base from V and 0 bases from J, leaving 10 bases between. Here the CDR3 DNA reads TGCGCCAGCAGCTTGTACGGACAGATGAACACTGAAGCTTTCTTT. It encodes CASSLYGQMNTEAFF.

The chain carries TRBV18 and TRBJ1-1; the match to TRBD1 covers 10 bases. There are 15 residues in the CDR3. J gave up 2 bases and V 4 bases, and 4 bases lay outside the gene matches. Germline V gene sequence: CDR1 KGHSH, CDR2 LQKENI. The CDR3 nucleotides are TGTGCCAGCTCACTCGGACAGGGGGTAAACACTGAAGCTTTCTTT. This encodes CASSLGQGVNTEAFF.

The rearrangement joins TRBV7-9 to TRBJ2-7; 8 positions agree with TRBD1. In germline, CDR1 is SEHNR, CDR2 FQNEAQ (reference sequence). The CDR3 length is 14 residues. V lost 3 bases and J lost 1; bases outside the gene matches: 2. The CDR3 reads CASSFRDRSYEQYF. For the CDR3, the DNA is TGTGCCAGCAGCTTCCGGGACAGGTCCTACGAGCAGTACTTC.

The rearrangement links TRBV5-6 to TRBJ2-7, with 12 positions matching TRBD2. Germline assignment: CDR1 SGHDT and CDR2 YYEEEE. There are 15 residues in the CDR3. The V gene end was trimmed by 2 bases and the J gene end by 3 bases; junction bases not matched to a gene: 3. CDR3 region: CASSFGTSGFYEQYF. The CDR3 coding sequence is TGTGCCAGCAGCTTCGGGACTAGCGGGTTCTACGAGCAGTACTTC. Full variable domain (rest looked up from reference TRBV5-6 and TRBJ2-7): DAGVTQSPTHLIKTRGQQVTLRCSPKSGHDTVSWYQQALGQGPQFIFQYYEEEERQRGNFPDRFSGHQFPNYSSELNVNALLLGDSALYLCASSFGTSGFYEQYFGPGTRLTVT.

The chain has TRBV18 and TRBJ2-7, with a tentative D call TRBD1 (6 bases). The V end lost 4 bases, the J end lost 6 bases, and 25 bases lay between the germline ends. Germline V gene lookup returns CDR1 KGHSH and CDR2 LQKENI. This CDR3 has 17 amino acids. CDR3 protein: CASSLYNGQPGLSEQYF. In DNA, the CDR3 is TGTGCCAGCTCACTGTATAACGGACAGCCTGGACTGTCCGAGCAGTACTTC.

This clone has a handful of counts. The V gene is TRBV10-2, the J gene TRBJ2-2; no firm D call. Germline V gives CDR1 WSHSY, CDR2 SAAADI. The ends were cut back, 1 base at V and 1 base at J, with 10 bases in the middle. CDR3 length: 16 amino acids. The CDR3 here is CASSEFGGKNTGELFF. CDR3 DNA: TGCGCCAGCAGTGAGTTCGGCGGAAAGAACACCGGGGAGCTGTTTTTT.

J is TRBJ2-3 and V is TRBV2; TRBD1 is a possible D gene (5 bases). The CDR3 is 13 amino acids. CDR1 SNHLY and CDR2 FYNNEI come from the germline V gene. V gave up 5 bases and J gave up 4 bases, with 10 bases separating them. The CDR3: CASSIRVADTQYF. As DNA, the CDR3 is TGTGCCAGCAGTATCAGGGTCGCAGATACGCAGTATTTT.